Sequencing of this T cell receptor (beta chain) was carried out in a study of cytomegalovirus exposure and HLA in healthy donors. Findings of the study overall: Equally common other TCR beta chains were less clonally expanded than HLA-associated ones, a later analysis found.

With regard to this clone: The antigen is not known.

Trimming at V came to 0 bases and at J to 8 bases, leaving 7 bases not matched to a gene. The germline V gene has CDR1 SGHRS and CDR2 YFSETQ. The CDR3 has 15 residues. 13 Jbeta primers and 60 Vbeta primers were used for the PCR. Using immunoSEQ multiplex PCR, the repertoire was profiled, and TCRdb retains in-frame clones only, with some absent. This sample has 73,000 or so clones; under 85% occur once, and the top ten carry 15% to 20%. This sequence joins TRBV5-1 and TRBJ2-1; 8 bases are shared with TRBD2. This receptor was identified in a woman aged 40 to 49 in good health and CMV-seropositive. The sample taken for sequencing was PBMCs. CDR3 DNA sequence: TGCGCCAGCAGCTTGGCGACTAGCGTATCGGATGAGCAGTTCTTC. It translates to CASSLATSVSDEQFF.